The rows below give T cell receptor beta chains drawn from one sample of a study of blood T cell repertoires in COVID-19. Using immunoSEQ multiplex PCR, the repertoire was profiled, and TCRdb retains in-frame clones only, with some absent. The sample yields over 90,000 clones, approximately 81% seen once. The sequenced sample was peripheral blood. These receptors all stem from an elderly man with active or convalescent COVID-19. Both conserved end residues are part of each CDR3. A D gene is named only where the DNA matches it firmly. The listing skips clone size in some rows; elsewhere it reads once, few, many or a size class.

j_call clone_size cdr3_length d_call v_call cdr3_nt cdr3_aa
TRBJ2-3 - 16 TRBD2 TRBV4-3 TGCGCCAGCAGCCAAGGTGGTAGCGGGGGGGCAGATACGCAGTATTTT CASSQGGSGGADTQYF
TRBJ2-7 once 14 TRBD1 TRBV7-6 TGTGCCAGCAGCGGGACAGGGAATTCCTACGAGCAGTACTTC CASSGTGNSYEQYF
TRBJ2-2 - 13 - TRBV4-1 TGCGCCAGCAGGAACACAGGGACCGGGGAGCTGTTTTTT CASRNTGTGELFF
TRBJ1-3 - 14 - TRBV6-5 TGTGCCACCAGGGACTTCTATAACGGAAACACCATATATTTT CATRDFYNGNTIYF
TRBJ2-7 - 14 TRBD1 TRBV18 TGTGCCAGCTCAGCCGGGACAGAGTTGAACGAGCAGTACTTC CASSAGTELNEQYF
TRBJ2-7 - 15 TRBD2 TRBV19 TGTGCCAGTAGTGACGCCGGTTCCGGGAGGCACGAGCAGTACTTC CASSDAGSGRHEQYF
TRBJ2-1 - 13 - TRBV6-4 TGTGCCTCCGGGAAGTCTGGTCGGGATGAGCAGTTCTTC CASGKSGRDEQFF
TRBJ1-1 - 13 - TRBV7-2 TGTGCCAGCAGCATAAACAGGTACACTGAAGCTTTCTTT CASSINRYTEAFF
TRBJ1-1 - 13 TRBD1 TRBV19 TGTGCCAGTAGTGAACAGGGGCTTACTGAAGCTTTCTTT CASSEQGLTEAFF
TRBJ2-5 - 15 TRBD1 TRBV18 TGTGCCAGCTCACCACGCCGGGACAGCCAAGAGACCCAGTACTTC CASSPRRDSQETQYF
TRBJ1-4 - 14 - TRBV10-3 TGTGCCATCAGTGAGACAGGGCATAATGAAAAACTGTTTTTT CAISETGHNEKLFF
TRBJ1-2 - 15 TRBD1 TRBV5-5 TGTGCCAGCAGCTCCCGACAGGGAAACATATATGGCTACACCTTC CASSSRQGNIYGYTF
TRBJ1-2 - 14 - TRBV25-1 TGTGCCAGCAGTGACCCCTTGACATTGTATGGCTACACCTTC CASSDPLTLYGYTF
TRBJ1-1 few 13 - TRBV29-1 TGCAGCGTCGCCCGGGACTTAAACACTGAAGCTTTCTTT CSVARDLNTEAFF
TRBJ2-7 few 15 TRBD2 TRBV4-3 TGCGCCAGCAGCCAAGATTGGGGGGGATCCTACGAGCAGTACTTC CASSQDWGGSYEQYF
TRBJ1-2 - 14 - TRBV5-4 TGTGCCAGCAGCCCCTCGGAGGAGACCTATGGCTACACCTTC CASSPSEETYGYTF
TRBJ2-3 once 13 TRBD1 TRBV19 TGTGCCAGTAGTATCAGGGGGACAGATACGCAGTATTTT CASSIRGTDTQYF
TRBJ2-3 - 15 TRBD2 TRBV11-3 TGTGCCAGCAGCTTAGGCGGGGGGATCACAGATACGCAGTATTTT CASSLGGGITDTQYF
TRBJ2-7 once 15 - TRBV6-1 TGTGCCAGCAGTGAGTTGTGGGGGCAGCACGACGAGCAGTACTTC CASSELWGQHDEQYF
TRBJ1-1 few 15 - TRBV3-1/TRBV3-2 TGTGCCAGCAGCCAAGCCCGCAGGGTCGGAACTGAAGCTTTCTTT CASSQARRVGTEAFF
TRBJ2-3 - 14 - TRBV7-8 TGTGCCAGCAGCTTAGGGGGGGGCGGGAATACGCAGTATTTT CASSLGGGGNTQYF
TRBJ2-1 - 13 TRBD2 TRBV6-2/TRBV6-3 TGTGCCAGCAGTTACGGACTAGCGGGGGTTAGGTTCTTC CASSYGLAGVRFF
TRBJ1-6 - 15 TRBD1 TRBV6-5 TGTGCCAGCAGGACAGGGGGCGAGTCGAATTCACCCCTCCACTTT CASRTGGESNSPLHF
TRBJ1-5 - 13 - TRBV7-9 TGTGCCAGCAGCGTAGACGGGGATCAGCCCCAGCATTTT CASSVDGDQPQHF
TRBJ2-2 - 15 TRBD1 TRBV9 TGTGCCAGCAGCGTAGTAGGGGGCAGGACCGGGGAGCTGTTTTTT CASSVVGGRTGELFF
TRBJ2-7 few 15 - TRBV5-4 TGTGCCAGCAGCAGTGGAAGGTTGGACAACTACGAGCAGTACTTC CASSSGRLDNYEQYF
TRBJ2-5 - 14 - TRBV3-1/TRBV3-2 TGTGCCAGCAGCCAGTTCGGGGGGCATGAGACCCAGTACTTC CASSQFGGHETQYF
TRBJ1-5 - 15 TRBD1 TRBV10-2 TGCGCCAGCAGTGAGGGAGGGGGCGCGAGACAGCCCCAGCATTTT CASSEGGGARQPQHF
TRBJ2-1 - 17 TRBD2 TRBV4-3 TGCGCCAGCAGCCAAGATAATACGGGGGGGCGATACAATGAGCAGTTCTTC CASSQDNTGGRYNEQFF
TRBJ1-2 - 14 - TRBV5-1 TGCGCCAGCACCCCGGTCGGGGGTTGGGATGGCTACACCTTC CASTPVGGWDGYTF
TRBJ2-7 - 15 - TRBV11-3 TGTGCCAGCAGCTTAGGGGGGACTGGATCCTACGAGCAGTACTTC CASSLGGTGSYEQYF
TRBJ2-1 - 13 TRBD2 TRBV7-3 TGTGCCAGCAGCGACCATCCTACTAGCGAGTGGTTCTTC CASSDHPTSEWFF
TRBJ1-1 - 13 - TRBV28 TGTGCCAGCAACGGGGGTGGGAGGACTGAAGCTTTCTTT CASNGGGRTEAFF
TRBJ1-1 - 12 TRBD1 TRBV18 TGTGCCAGCTCCACCGGACAGGGGGAAGCTTTCTTT CASSTGQGEAFF
TRBJ1-5 - 16 - TRBV6-2/TRBV6-3 TGTGCCAGCAGTTACACCCCCCCGGGTTACAATCAGCCCCAGCATTTT CASSYTPPGYNQPQHF
TRBJ2-7 - 15 TRBD2 TRBV7-2 TGTGCCAGCAGCTTAAGCGGGGAGAGCTCCTACGAGCAGTACTTC CASSLSGESSYEQYF
TRBJ2-2 - 13 - TRBV28 TGTGCCAGCACCGCTCGAGCGGCCGGGGAGCTGTTTTTT CASTARAAGELFF
TRBJ2-1 - 12 - TRBV7-2 TGTGCCAGCAGCTTAGCGGAGGTTGAGCAGTTCTTC CASSLAEVEQFF
TRBJ1-1 - 16 - TRBV28 TGTGCCAGCAGTTCAGCCTTTCCGGGAGGTCGGTCTGAAGCTTTCTTT CASSSAFPGGRSEAFF
TRBJ2-1 - 16 TRBD2 TRBV20-1 TGCAGTGCTAGTGGGCTCTATACGGGGGGCTACAATGAGCAGTTCTTC CSASGLYTGGYNEQFF
TRBJ2-3 - 15 - TRBV28 TGTGCCAGCAGTTTAGGAGGGGCTAGCACAGATACGCAGTATTTT CASSLGGASTDTQYF
TRBJ1-2 - 13 - TRBV18 TGTGCCAGCTCACCGAGGCCGGCGGGAGGCTACACCTTC CASSPRPAGGYTF
TRBJ1-3 - 14 TRBD1 TRBV27 TGTGCCAGCAGCAAACAGGGGACTGGAAACACCATATATTTT CASSKQGTGNTIYF
TRBJ2-1 - 13 - TRBV12-3/TRBV12-4 TGTGCCAGCAGTTTTCGCAGGTACAATGAGCAGTTCTTC CASSFRRYNEQFF
TRBJ2-5 - 13 TRBD2 TRBV6-6 TGTGCCACTGGGAGGGTGACCCAAGAGACCCAGTACTTC CATGRVTQETQYF
TRBJ2-7 - 17 TRBD2 TRBV5-5 TGTGCCAGCAGCCCCCGGGGGCTAGCGGGGGATTCCTACGAGCAGTACTTC CASSPRGLAGDSYEQYF